These 20 T cell receptor beta chains originate from one sample sequenced in a study of cytomegalovirus exposure and HLA in healthy donors. The PCR used 60 Vbeta and 13 Jbeta primers. The assay was immunoSEQ multiplex PCR, and TCRdb's table has in-frame clones only and misses some. The sample yields some 85,000 clones, approximately 83% seen once. The sequencing input was PBMCs. The receptors come from a man between 40 and 49 years old in good health and CMV-seronegative.

The chain joins TRBV27 to TRBJ2-7; 9 nucleotides agree with TRBD2. The CDR3 loop spans 15 amino acids. Germline assignment: CDR1 MNHEY and CDR2 SMNVEV (reference sequence). The junction had 7 bases not matched to a gene; V was cut back by 4 bases and J by 3 bases. This CDR3 reads CASSSPAGGNYEQYF. CDR3 nucleotide sequence: TGTGCCAGCAGTTCTCCGGCGGGGGGGAACTACGAGCAGTACTTC.

This sequence joins TRBV5-1 and TRBJ1-1, with 7 bases identical to TRBD1. Per germline, CDR1 SGHRS and CDR2 YFSETQ. The CDR3 loop spans 15 amino acids. V dropped 4 bases and J dropped 1; count of bases not matched to a gene: 7. The CDR3 loop is CASSEGRQGNTEAFF. CDR3 nucleotide sequence: TGCGCCAGCAGCGAGGGTAGACAGGGGAACACTGAAGCTTTCTTT.

This clone came up a few times. V is TRBV5-5 and J is TRBJ1-4; D is unclear. V was clipped by 1 base and J by 3 bases, with 10 bases between them. CDR1 is SGHKS and CDR2 is YYEKEE in the germline V gene (reference sequence). This CDR3 is 15 amino acids long. The CDR3 spells CASSLRYSANEKLFF. CDR3 nucleotide sequence: TGTGCCAGCAGCTTGCGTTATTCGGCTAATGAAAAACTGTTTTTT. Together with reference TRBV5-5 and TRBJ1-4, the CDR3 gives the full variable domain: DAGVTQSPTHLIKTRGQQVTLRCSPISGHKSVSWYQQVLGQGPQFIFQYYEKEERGRGNFPDRFSARQFPNYSSELNVNALLLGDSALYLCASSLRYSANEKLFFGSGTQLSVL.

This chain links TRBV5-6 with TRBJ1-2; possible D gene TRBD1, 6 bases. The CDR3 covers 14 residues. The germline V and J ends were trimmed by 1 base and 5 bases, with 12 bases remaining between them. Per the germline V gene, CDR1 is SGHDT and CDR2 is YYEEEE. CDR3 sequence (DNA): TGTGCCAGCAGCTTGTCGGGGGGCCCGTATGGCTACACCTTC. Amino acid sequence: CASSLSGGPYGYTF.

The CDR3 loop is CAINKGENEQFF. The CDR3 DNA reads as TGTGCCATCAATAAGGGGGAAAATGAGCAGTTCTTC. This sequence joins TRBV10-3 and TRBJ2-1; D may be TRBD1 (6 bases). In germline, CDR1 is ENHRY, CDR2 SYGVKD. This CDR3 region has 12 residues. Deletions cut 7 bases from V and 7 bases from J, with 11 bases between.

The V gene is TRBV5-1, the J gene TRBJ2-2; 8 bases match TRBD1. CDR1 and CDR2 from the germline V gene are SGHRS and YFSETQ. J gave up 1 base and V 0 bases, and 2 bases lay outside the gene matches. The CDR3 contains 16 residues. CDR3 sequence reads: CASSLEGTGNTGELFF. As DNA, the CDR3 is TGCGCCAGCAGCTTGGAAGGGACAGGGAACACCGGGGAGCTGTTTTTT.

The J gene is TRBJ2-3, the V gene TRBV7-7, with 8 bases that match TRBD2. Germline V gene sequence: CDR1 SSHAT, CDR2 FNYEAQ (reference sequence). The CDR3 spans 15 residues. With 4 bases clipped from V and 0 bases from J, the junction kept 3 bases outside the gene matches. CDR3 sequence reads: CASSYGGGSTDTQYF. CDR3 DNA sequence: TGTGCCAGCAGCTACGGCGGGGGGAGCACAGATACGCAGTATTTT.

This chain uses TRBV4-1 with TRBJ2-1; the D gene is possibly TRBD2 (6 bases). Germline V gives CDR1 MGHRA, CDR2 YSYEKL. This CDR3 spans 12 amino acids. Trimming left V 3 bases short and J 13 bases short, with 13 bases between. The CDR3 region has the DNA TGCGCCAGCAGCCAGACTAGGGGACGACAGTTCTTC. Translated, it gives CASSQTRGRQFF.

The chain recombines TRBV5-5 with TRBJ2-7, with 8 bases lining up with TRBD1. Per germline, CDR1 SGHKS and CDR2 YYEKEE (reference sequence). With V trimmed by 2 bases and J by 0 bases, 7 bases remained unmatched. The CDR3 runs to 16 residues. The CDR3 spells CASSFRTGLSSYEQYF. The CDR3, as DNA: TGTGCCAGCAGCTTCCGGACAGGGTTAAGCTCCTACGAGCAGTACTTC.

The chain links TRBV7-3 to TRBJ2-3; D may be TRBD2 (6 bases). Trimming pared 3 bases from V and 1 base from J, leaving 11 bases between. Per the germline V gene, CDR1 is SGHTA and CDR2 is FQGTGA. The CDR3 runs to 15 residues. The CDR3: CASSFGGTRTDTQYF. In nucleotides, the CDR3 is TGTGCCAGCAGCTTCGGCGGGACCCGCACAGATACGCAGTATTTT.

The V gene is TRBV6-5, the J gene TRBJ2-7; 12 nucleotides line up with TRBD2. V shed 5 bases, J shed 4 bases, and the junction held 3 bases outside the gene matches. CDR3 length: 14 amino acids. Germline lookup yields CDR1 MNHEY and CDR2 SVGAGI. The CDR3 spells CASSGGLAGYEQYF. The CDR3 bases are TGTGCCAGCAGTGGGGGACTAGCGGGTTACGAGCAGTACTTC.

This clone was observed a handful of times. V is TRBV13 and J is TRBJ2-3; D remains ambiguous. CDR3 size: 12 residues. Looked up from germline, CDR1 is PRHDT and CDR2 is FYEKMQ (reference sequence). V lost 5 bases and J lost 8, with 11 bases in between. The CDR3 bases are TGTGCCAGCAGCCCCCCTTACGGTACGCAGTATTTT. Encoded protein: CASSPPYGTQYF.

This clone appeared a single time. The chain carries TRBV7-9 and TRBJ1-2, with D perhaps TRBD1 (6 bases). The CDR3 is 13 residues long. Germline V gene data show CDR1 as SEHNR and CDR2 as FQNEAQ (reference sequence). V was trimmed by 0 bases and J by 6 bases, leaving 8 bases between them. In DNA, the CDR3 is TGTGCCAGCAGCTTAGCGGGGGCGGATGGCTACACCTTC. This sequence encodes CASSLAGADGYTF.

The chain combines TRBV19 with TRBJ2-5; 7 bases agree with TRBD1. The trim removed 4 bases at V and 0 bases at J, leaving 8 bases unmatched. Germline V gives CDR1 LNHDA, CDR2 SQIVND (reference sequence). The CDR3 length is 16 residues. The CDR3 is CASSRGTELYQETQYF. DNA for the CDR3: TGTGCCAGTAGTAGGGGGACAGAACTTTACCAAGAGACCCAGTACTTC. Variable domain in full (rest from reference TRBV19 and TRBJ2-5): DGGITQSPKYLFRKEGQNVTLSCEQNLNHDAMYWYRQDPGQGLRLIYYSQIVNDFQKGDIAEGYSVSREKKESFPLTVTSAQKNPTAFYLCASSRGTELYQETQYFGPGTRLLVL.

The rearrangement uses TRBV5-4 and TRBJ1-2, with TRBD1 matching over 11 bases. The V gene's germline CDR1 is SGHNT and CDR2 YYREEE (reference sequence). V was clipped by 7 bases and J by 3 bases; unmatched bases: 8. This CDR3 region has 15 residues. The CDR3 sequence: CASHDLGQGDYGYTF. The DNA of the CDR3 is TGTGCCAGCCATGATCTGGGACAGGGGGACTATGGCTACACCTTC.

The chain recombines TRBV6-5 with TRBJ1-2; D perhaps matches TRBD1 (6 bases). V lost 0 bases, J lost 2 bases, and 13 bases lay in between. The germline V gene encodes CDR1 MNHEY and CDR2 SVGAGI. This CDR3 has 16 residues. As DNA, the CDR3 is TGTGCCAGCAGTTACTCGATTGGGACACCAAACTATGGCTACACCTTC. Protein sequence: CASSYSIGTPNYGYTF.

V usage is TRBV6-5 and J usage is TRBJ2-3; 8 positions match TRBD1. V shed 7 bases, J shed 2 bases, and the junction held 8 bases outside the gene matches. This CDR3 has 15 amino acids. Germline V gives CDR1 MNHEY, CDR2 SVGAGI. The CDR3 DNA is TGTGCCAGCACTCGGAGGACAGGGAACACAGATACGCAGTATTTT. It translates to CASTRRTGNTDTQYF.

The chain links TRBV7-2 to TRBJ2-7; possible D gene TRBD2, 5 bases. From germline, CDR1 is SGHTA and CDR2 FQGNSA. This CDR3 spans 14 amino acids. With 2 bases removed from V and 1 base from J, the gap between germline ends came to 9 bases. The CDR3 loop is CASSLYPGSYEQYF. CDR3 in DNA: TGTGCCAGCAGCTTATATCCGGGATCCTACGAGCAGTACTTC. Full variable domain (rest looked up from reference TRBV7-2 and TRBJ2-7): GAGVSQSPSNKVTEKGKDVELRCDPISGHTALYWYRQSLGQGLEFLIYFQGNSAPDKSGLPSDRFSAERTGGSVSTLTIQRTQQEDSAVYLCASSLYPGSYEQYFGPGTRLTVT.

The genes are TRBV18 and TRBJ2-7, with TRBD2 matching over 8 bases. The V segment lost 3 bases and the J segment 2 bases; nucleotides outside the gene matches: 3. The CDR3 covers 14 residues. Per the germline V gene, CDR1 is KGHSH and CDR2 is LQKENI. The CDR3 reads CASSPTGGPYEQYF. The CDR3 DNA is TGTGCCAGCTCACCGACGGGGGGGCCCTACGAGCAGTACTTC. The full variable domain, its missing parts supplied by reference TRBV18 and TRBJ2-7, is NAGVMQNPRHLVRRRGQEARLRCSPMKGHSHVYWYRQLPEEGLKFMVYLQKENIIDESGMPKERFSAEFPKEGPSILRIQQVVRGDSAAYFCASSPTGGPYEQYFGPGTRLTVT.

The CDR3 DNA reads as TGCAGCGTTTTACAGGGGGGCACAGATACGCAGTATTTT. Translated: CSVLQGGTDTQYF. V and J are TRBV29-1 and TRBJ2-3, with TRBD1 matching 8 bases. The germline V gene encodes CDR1 SQVTM and CDR2 ANQGSEA. V trimming: 5 bases; J trimming: 1 base; junction bases outside the gene matches: 2. The CDR3 runs 13 residues.